The present T cell receptor beta chain was sequenced within a study of PD-1 blockade in classical Hodgkin lymphoma. General study results and limits: Nivolumab initiated under 1 year post-ASCT led to patient exclusion. Diminished baseline TCR diversity has been reported in newly diagnosed patients relative to healthy donors. The study found complete responders had baseline diversity similar to newly diagnosed patients.

Assay: immunoSEQ multiplex PCR; the TCRdb copy retains only in-frame clones and omits some. The data contain tens of thousands of clones, approximately 89% of them singletons. This clone was seen once. No antigen is known for it. The sample's time point: cycle 4 day 1 (C4D1), after around six weeks of nivolumab. Autologous stem cell transplantation was followed by relapse in every patient, and brentuximab vedotin exposure varied. Magnetic negative selection served to purify CD4+ T cells out of PBMCs that had been thawed. This CDR3 is built from 15 residues. CDR1 and CDR2 (germline): WSHSY, SAAADI. Trimming took off 4 bases at V and 2 bases at J, with 14 bases between the two ends.

The chain has TRBV10-2 and TRBJ1-1; no definite D call. The receptor comes from a human donor with classical Hodgkin lymphoma. The source material was CD4+ T cells from blood, sampled before the fourth cycle of nivolumab. CDR3 coding DNA: TGCGCCAGCAGTGGTCGGGCAGGCCACAACACTGAAGCTTTCTTT. As protein: CASSGRAGHNTEAFF.